This T cell receptor (beta chain) was retrieved from a study of T cells in Graves' hyperthyroidism and ophthalmopathy. Whole-study findings and limits: The model's output predicted ophthalmopathy at a median of around 6.9 months prior to onset. Most thyroid clonotypes expanded above 0.001 were also detected in blood. Ophthalmopathy was distinguished from stable hyperthyroidism by 13 V-J signatures.

From germline, CDR1 is SGHDN and CDR2 FVKESK. Trimming left V 1 base short and J 0 bases short, with 10 bases between. This CDR3 is built from 17 residues. In this sample, this clonotype turned up many times. Its target is not known. Amplification targeted TCR beta CDR3 regions from RNA transcripts. A first-round RT-PCR of the TCR CDR3 used the HTBI primer set. One entry per CDR3 protein, called by TCRdb with MiXCR from the multiplex PCR reads. The sample records around 700,000 distinct CDR3 sequences, around a third being singletons. Newly diagnosed hyperthyroidism patients aged 18 to 65 years had disease lasting under 2 months.

The chain couples TRBV14 to TRBJ2-6; D is unresolved. Sequencing was carried out using blood. This TCR was sampled from a woman in her thirties or forties with Graves' hyperthyroidism. The CDR3 region is CASSQVGPISGANVLTF. Here the CDR3 DNA reads TGTGCCAGCAGCCAAGTGGGTCCAATCTCTGGGGCCAACGTCCTGACTTTC.